This T cell receptor (beta chain) was captured by sequencing in a study of low-dose radiotherapy and immunotherapy resistance in tumors. Study-level background: Cohort 1 got 0.5 Gy per fraction every 2 weeks, 6.5 Gy in total. Individuals in Cohort 2 had 1 Gy per fraction every two weeks, adding up to 13 Gy over 26 weeks. The regimen for patients comprised intravenous nivolumab 240 mg every two weeks plus intravenous ipilimumab 1 mg/kg every six weeks.

This clonotype was observed many times. Time point described: after trial treatment. Treatment described: LDRT plus nivolumab, ipilimumab, low-dose cyclophosphamide and aspirin (RACIN trial). The donors' regimen was nivolumab, ipilimumab, aspirin, low-dose cyclophosphamide and low-dose radiotherapy. Alpha- and beta-chain coverage of first-strand cDNA came from TRAV- and TRBV-specific primers. TCRs underwent around 18 PCR cycles of amplification with a constant-region primer and V-primer adapter. In TCRdb, the reads were re-called with MiXCR into one record per CDR3 protein. The sample records 35,000 to 50,000 distinct CDR3 sequences, 20% to 25% being singletons. This TCR derives from a female donor with ovarian cancer. This specimen consisted of PBMCs, obtained after low-dose radiotherapy plus immunotherapy.

CDR3 in amino acids: CASSIGGQDYQPQHF. The CDR3 nucleotides read TGTGCCAGTAGTATAGGGGGGCAGGACTATCAGCCCCAGCATTTT. This chain uses TRBV19 with TRBJ1-5; D is perhaps TRBD1 (6 bases). The CDR3 has 15 residues. The germline V and J ends were trimmed by 1 base and 5 bases, with 12 bases remaining between them. Germline V gives CDR1 LNHDA, CDR2 SQIVND (reference sequence).